One sample yielded the 19 T cell receptor beta chains listed below, sequenced in a study of T cell changes during pregnancy in multiple sclerosis. Clones were sequenced by immunoSEQ multiplex PCR, and TCRdb holds only the in-frame ones, with some missing. The sample includes about 70,000 clones, about 94% of them seen just once. This material consisted of peripheral blood, taken in the third trimester of pregnancy. Every receptor here comes from a female donor with multiple sclerosis, enrolled in a pregnancy study.

The chain combines TRBV11-2 with TRBJ2-7; the match to TRBD1 covers 9 bases. The V gene's germline CDR1 is SGHAT and CDR2 FQNNGV. V gave up 4 bases and J gave up 0 bases; unmatched junction bases: 7. This CDR3 has 16 residues. CDR3 sequence: CASSWANRGLSYEQYF. As DNA, the CDR3 is TGTGCCAGCAGCTGGGCCAACAGGGGGCTCTCCTACGAGCAGTACTTC.

Only one count was recorded for this clone. The V gene is TRBV7-3, the J gene TRBJ1-1; TRBD1 might be the D (6 bases). V shed 5 bases and J shed 4 bases, with 17 bases lying between them. The CDR3 covers 15 residues. Per the germline V gene, CDR1 is SGHTA and CDR2 is FQGTGA. The CDR3 spells CASSPNPQGFTEAFF. The DNA of the CDR3 is TGTGCCAGCAGCCCAAACCCCCAGGGGTTCACTGAAGCTTTCTTT.

The chain employs TRBV30 and TRBJ1-5; 10 nucleotides agree with TRBD1. Unmatched junction bases numbered 7, after V lost 8 bases and J lost 6 bases. This CDR3 has 13 residues. Germline V gene sequence: CDR1 GTSNPN, CDR2 SVGIG (reference sequence). The CDR3 DNA sequence: TGTGCCCGAGACAGGGGGCCTGGTCAGCCCCAGCATTTT. As protein: CARDRGPGQPQHF.

This chain uses TRBV11-2 with TRBJ1-1; tentative D call: TRBD1 (6 bases). Per germline, CDR1 SGHAT and CDR2 FQNNGV. This CDR3 region has 15 residues. V lost 5 bases and J 2 bases, leaving 15 bases between the germline ends. The DNA for the CDR3 is TGTGCCAGCAGCACACTATTACAGGGTAACACTGAAGCTTTCTTT. This translates into CASSTLLQGNTEAFF.

The rearrangement uses TRBV2 and TRBJ1-5; TRBD1 agrees at 7 bases. CDR1 SNHLY and CDR2 FYNNEI come from the germline V gene. The CDR3 has 14 residues. Unmatched junction bases numbered 6, after V lost 4 bases and J lost 6 bases. This CDR3 is CASSAGTVGQPQHF. The CDR3 coding sequence is TGTGCCAGCAGTGCCGGGACAGTCGGTCAGCCCCAGCATTTT.

The chain is built from TRBV21-1 and TRBJ2-5; the table's D call TRBD2 went unverified against the DNA. TRBV21-1 is noted as a pseudogene. The CDR3 contains 16 residues. The CDR3 bases are TGTGCCAGCTTCGGGACTAGCGGGGCTCCTCAAGAGACCCAGTACTTC. Translated, it gives CASFGTSGAPQETQYF.

The chain employs TRBV10-3 and TRBJ1-6; 10 nucleotides line up with TRBD1. Trimming at V came to 7 bases and at J to 8 bases, leaving 8 bases not matched to a gene. The CDR3 has 15 amino acids. Germline-derived CDR1 and CDR2 are ENHRY and SYGVKD. The CDR3 loop is CAIIPGQGSHSPLHF. The CDR3 coding sequence is TGTGCCATCATCCCGGGACAGGGGTCTCATTCACCCCTCCACTTT.

The chain has TRBV28 and TRBJ2-1; D is undetermined. Germline CDR1 reads MDHEN; CDR2 reads SYDVKM. The CDR3 is 15 amino acids. The germline V and J ends were trimmed by 4 bases and 2 bases, with 12 bases remaining between them. This chain's CDR3 is CASSSSGRTYNEQFF. Written as DNA, the CDR3 is TGTGCCAGCAGTTCCTCAGGTCGGACCTACAATGAGCAGTTCTTC.

The chain carries TRBV4-3 and TRBJ1-4, with D perhaps TRBD1 (6 bases). The V end was cut by 4 bases, the J end by 7 bases, with 16 bases between. The CDR3 runs to 15 residues. CDR1 and CDR2 from the germline V gene are LGHNA and YSLEER. CDR3 coding DNA: TGCGCCAGCAGCCCTACAGGGCCAAGGGGTGAAAAACTGTTTTTT. Protein product: CASSPTGPRGEKLFF.

The chain is built from TRBV5-1 and TRBJ1-2; tentatively, D is TRBD1 (6 bases). The CDR3 contains 15 residues. Trimming stripped 0 bases from V and 6 bases from J, with 15 bases between. Germline V gene data show CDR1 as SGHRS and CDR2 as YFSETQ. The CDR3 protein is CASSLASRGKDGYTF. CDR3 nucleotides: TGCGCCAGCAGCTTGGCCAGCAGGGGAAAGGATGGCTACACCTTC.

The genes are TRBV5-1 and TRBJ2-5, with 8 bases matching TRBD2. The V gene's germline CDR1 is SGHRS and CDR2 YFSETQ. This CDR3 is built from 16 residues. V shed 6 bases and J 5 bases; nucleotides not matched to a gene: 15. The CDR3 coding sequence is TGCGCCAGCACCCGGGGGGGCGCGGCTGAAGGGGAGACCCAGTACTTC. Amino acid sequence: CASTRGGAAEGETQYF.

V usage is TRBV2 and J usage is TRBJ1-1, with TRBD1 matching 9 bases. CDR1 SNHLY and CDR2 FYNNEI come from the germline V gene. This CDR3 spans 15 amino acids. V lost 6 bases to trimming and J lost 7 bases; unmatched junction nucleotides: 12. The chain's CDR3 is CASSLRSGTGSEAFF. As DNA, the CDR3 is TGTGCCAGCAGCCTAAGGAGTGGGACAGGGAGTGAAGCTTTCTTT.

The chain combines TRBV19 with TRBJ1-4; D perhaps matches TRBD1 (6 bases). Germline-derived CDR1 and CDR2 are LNHDA and SQIVND (reference sequence). Trimming removed 6 bases at V and 7 bases at J, with 18 bases between. This CDR3 is 15 amino acids long. CDR3 residues: CASRGRTADLEKLFF. CDR3 bases: TGTGCCAGTAGAGGTCGGACAGCTGACCTTGAAAAACTGTTTTTT.

A remark on this clone: The junction does not match germline at one end; this may be a read error. The chain employs TRBV7-7 and TRBJ2-2, with 11 bases that match TRBD2. Per the germline V gene, CDR1 is SSHAT and CDR2 is FNYEAQ (reference sequence). The CDR3 is 16 residues long. The CDR3 DNA reads as TGTGCTAGCAGCTTGGGACTAGCGGCGAACACCGGGGAGCTGTTTTTT. Its translation is CASSLGLAANTGELFF.

The chain has TRBV19 and TRBJ1-1; perhaps TRBD1 as D (6 bases). CDR1 is LNHDA, CDR2 SQIVND, per germline (reference sequence). The CDR3 spans 16 residues. V gave up 10 bases and J gave up 5 bases, with 26 bases separating them. This CDR3 reads CATTFGTGKKWTEAFF. The CDR3 bases are TGTGCCACCACGTTCGGTACAGGGAAGAAATGGACTGAAGCTTTCTTT.

About this clone: Germline is not matched at one junction end, which may reflect a read error. The rearrangement links TRBV4-3 to TRBJ1-1; 11 bases fit TRBD1. The CDR3 totals 15 residues. From germline, CDR1 is LGHNA and CDR2 YSLEER. In DNA form, the CDR3 reads TGCGCCAGCAGCCAAGAGCCGGGGACAGGGGGAATATATTCCTTT. Its protein product is CASSQEPGTGGIYSF.

The V gene is TRBV11-3, the J gene TRBJ2-3, with 13 bases fitting TRBD2. The ends lost 2 bases at V and 4 bases at J; junction bases unmatched: 6. Germline V gives CDR1 SGHNT, CDR2 YENEEA. This CDR3 spans 17 amino acids. The CDR3 DNA follows: TGTGCCAGCAGCTTAACTAGCGGGGGGGTCGGGGCAGATACGCAGTATTTT. It is translated as CASSLTSGGVGADTQYF.

The chain's CDR3 is CAWSGGVYGYTF. In DNA form, the CDR3 reads TGTGCCTGGAGTGGGGGGGTATATGGCTACACCTTC. The V call is TRBV30, the J call TRBJ1-2; D is perhaps TRBD1 (5 bases). Germline V CDR1 and CDR2: GTSNPN, SVGIG (reference sequence). The CDR3 is made up of 12 amino acids. V lost 1 base to trimming and J lost 5 bases, with 8 bases between them.

The V and J genes are TRBV7-2 and TRBJ1-5, with D perhaps TRBD1 (6 bases). Germline V CDR1 and CDR2: SGHTA, FQGNSA. The CDR3 is 13 amino acids. Trimming cost V 3 bases and J 6 bases, with 9 bases left between them. This CDR3 reads CASSFGGRQPQHF. CDR3 DNA sequence: TGTGCCAGCAGCTTTGGGGGCCGTCAGCCCCAGCATTTT.